The entry below gives a single T cell receptor (beta chain) sequence along with its context. This sample stems from a study of blood T cell repertoires in COVID-19. The overall study: The study drew acute and convalescent COVID-19 samples from the United States, Italy and Spain. From T cells, B-cell-depleted T cells, or PBMCs came the material, which was cDNA or gDNA.

Per the study methods: It was from reference gene primer amplification that nucleated cell counts were estimated. The table came from immunoSEQ multiplex PCR; TCRdb's copy has only in-frame clones and leaves some out. That table is the source of V, J and clone size, and D and trimming were worked out from the DNA. The table includes 55,000 to 70,000 clones, roughly 84% detected once. The sequence came from a young woman with acute or convalescent COVID-19. What was sequenced was peripheral blood.

CDR3 sequence: CASSFPPGDTGNYGYTF. CDR3 nucleotide sequence: TGTGCCAGCAGTTTCCCCCCTGGGGACACCGGGAACTATGGCTACACCTTC. J is TRBJ1-2 and V is TRBV28; a possible D gene is TRBD1 (6 bases). Trimming took off 3 bases at V and 2 bases at J, with 19 bases between the two ends. This CDR3 is 17 amino acids long. Germline lookup yields CDR1 MDHEN and CDR2 SYDVKM.